Sequencing of this T cell receptor beta chain was carried out in a study of T cell responses to AZD1222 COVID-19 vaccine. In the case of this clone: Its target is unknown.

Using immunoSEQ multiplex PCR, the repertoire was profiled, and TCRdb retains in-frame clones only, with some absent. The table records 50,000 to 65,000 clones, about 87% of them present only once. Findings and caveats of the study: An increase in Spike-specific TCR breadth and depth was observed after two AZD1222 doses. The repertoires were collected only after the peak T cell response.

The specimen was peripheral blood, collected on day 0 of AZD1222 vaccination. This receptor was obtained from an adult in good health.

The CDR3 DNA reads TGTGCCAGCAGCCAAGCTGATTACGGCTACACCTTC. Its translation: CASSQADYGYTF. V is TRBV4-2 and J is TRBJ1-2; D is undetermined. Germline V gives CDR1 LGHNA, CDR2 YNFKEQ. The germline V and J ends were trimmed by 1 base and 8 bases, with 8 bases remaining between them. This CDR3 is 12 amino acids long.